One sample yielded the 9 T cell receptor beta chains listed below, sequenced in a study of cytomegalovirus exposure and HLA in healthy donors. The assay was immunoSEQ multiplex PCR, and TCRdb's table has in-frame clones only and misses some. The sample yields 130,000 to 150,000 clones, 70% to 90% seen once. Sequenced material: PBMCs. The source is a woman between 25 and 40 years old in good health and CMV-seropositive.

The rearrangement joins TRBV5-1 to TRBJ2-1, with 13 bases fitting TRBD2. The germline CDR1 and CDR2 sequences are SGHRS and YFSETQ. V gave up 1 base and J gave up 5 bases; unmatched junction bases: 12. The CDR3 runs to 19 residues. The CDR3: CASSLKGLAGVGGHNEQFF. CDR3 sequence (DNA): TGCGCCAGCAGCTTGAAAGGACTAGCGGGAGTCGGGGGACACAATGAGCAGTTCTTC.

This chain links TRBV27 with TRBJ2-7; tentative D call: TRBD2 (5 bases). The V and J ends lost 2 bases and 5 bases respectively, with 13 bases between them. The CDR3 consists of 14 residues. Germline V gene lookup returns CDR1 MNHEY and CDR2 SMNVEV (reference sequence). CDR3 nucleotide sequence: TGTGCCAGCAGTTTAGCAGCCGGGAACCACGAGCAGTACTTC. The encoded protein is CASSLAAGNHEQYF.

This rearrangement joins TRBV5-3 to TRBJ2-1; 11 nucleotides agree with TRBD2. Being an ORF, TRBV5-3 has a function that is uncertain. The CDR3 covers 16 residues. The V gene end was trimmed by 1 base and the J gene end by 6 bases; junction bases not matched to a gene: 6. The CDR3 loop reads CARSLRLAGGINEQFF. DNA of the CDR3: TGTGCCAGAAGCTTGAGGCTAGCGGGAGGTATCAATGAGCAGTTCTTC.

The chain is built from TRBV9 and TRBJ2-1, with D maybe TRBD2 (7 bases). V shed 4 bases and J shed 7 bases, with 27 bases lying between them. The CDR3 has 18 residues. In germline, CDR1 is SGDLS, CDR2 YYNGEE. The CDR3 sequence: CASSPHLFELGGRNEQFF. The CDR3 DNA follows: TGTGCCAGCAGCCCCCACCTTTTCGAGTTGGGGGGGCGAAATGAGCAGTTCTTC.

The chain employs TRBV5-5 and TRBJ2-4; D gene ambiguous. The V end was cut by 0 bases, the J end by 0 bases, with 7 bases between. The CDR3 has 15 amino acids. In germline, CDR1 is SGHKS, CDR2 YYEKEE (reference sequence). The CDR3 DNA sequence: TGTGCCAGCAGCTTGGGACATCTAGCCAAAAACATTCAGTACTTC. The encoded protein is CASSLGHLAKNIQYF.

This sequence joins TRBV28 and TRBJ1-4, with 8 bases identical to TRBD1. V dropped 1 base and J dropped 8; count of bases not matched to a gene: 6. In germline, CDR1 is MDHEN, CDR2 SYDVKM. The CDR3 has 15 amino acids. The CDR3 bases are TGTGCCAGCAGTTTATCAGGGGGCGTGAGGGAAAAACTGTTTTTT. Translated: CASSLSGGVREKLFF.

This clone has a handful of counts. The chain uses TRBV9 and TRBJ1-6; D uncertain. Germline CDR1 reads SGDLS; CDR2 reads YYNGEE. V was pared by 3 bases and J by 8 bases, with 12 bases between. The CDR3 runs to 14 residues. The CDR3 protein is CASSARDTHSPLHF. DNA for the CDR3: TGTGCCAGCAGCGCACGGGATACCCATTCACCCCTCCACTTT.

This chain joins TRBV5-6 and TRBJ2-3; 7 bases line up with TRBD2. V lost 0 bases and J lost 4; bases outside the gene matches: 2. Germline V gene sequence: CDR1 SGHDT, CDR2 YYEEEE. This CDR3 is built from 14 residues. The CDR3 nucleotides read TGTGCCAGCAGCTTGGGGGGAGGGTCAGATACGCAGTATTTT. Its protein product is CASSLGGGSDTQYF. Filled out from reference TRBV5-6 and TRBJ2-3, the complete variable domain reads DAGVTQSPTHLIKTRGQQVTLRCSPKSGHDTVSWYQQALGQGPQFIFQYYEEEERQRGNFPDRFSGHQFPNYSSELNVNALLLGDSALYLCASSLGGGSDTQYFGPGTRLTVL.

The chain is built from TRBV27 and TRBJ1-4, with TRBD1 identical over 7 bases. With V trimmed by 3 bases and J by 7 bases, 5 bases remained unmatched. Germline V CDR1 and CDR2: MNHEY, SMNVEV (reference sequence). This CDR3 region has 14 residues. CDR3: CASSFGRGSEKLFF. In nucleotides, the CDR3 is TGTGCCAGCAGTTTCGGCAGGGGGTCTGAAAAACTGTTTTTT.